This TCR beta chain was recorded in a study of T cells after yellow fever vaccination. Study conclusions and caveats: The booster response re-showed most primary clones: approximately 95% CD4, around 90% CD8. Sorted repertoires could include abundant contaminating clonotypes from bulk cells.

TCRdb recomputed calls from the 5' RACE reads with MiXCR, one row per CDR3 protein. The table lists 620,000 or so distinct CDR3 sequences, roughly an eighth of them singletons, with about 15% in the top ten. The sample holds many counts of this clonotype. Its antigen is as yet unknown. Germline and junction disagree at one end, which may indicate a read error. CDR3 size: 13 residues. Looked up from germline, CDR1 is SGHRS and CDR2 is YFSETQ. The clonotype was recovered from a man aged 30-40 years who received the YFV17D yellow fever vaccine. This chain uses TRBV5-1 with TRBJ2-3; D gene unclear. Source: PBMCs, taken on the day of the yellow fever booster vaccination. The CDR3 loop is CASSLGPTDTQYF. CDR3 coding DNA: TGTGCCAGCAGCCTCGGGCCCACAGATACGCAGTATTTT. The full variable domain, rest sourced from reference TRBV5-1 and TRBJ2-3, is KAGVTQTPRYLIKTRGQQVTLSCSPISGHRSVSWYQQTPGQGLQFLFEYFSETQRNKGNFPGRFSGRQFSNSRSEMNVSTLELGDSALYLCASSLGPTDTQYFGPGTRLTVL.